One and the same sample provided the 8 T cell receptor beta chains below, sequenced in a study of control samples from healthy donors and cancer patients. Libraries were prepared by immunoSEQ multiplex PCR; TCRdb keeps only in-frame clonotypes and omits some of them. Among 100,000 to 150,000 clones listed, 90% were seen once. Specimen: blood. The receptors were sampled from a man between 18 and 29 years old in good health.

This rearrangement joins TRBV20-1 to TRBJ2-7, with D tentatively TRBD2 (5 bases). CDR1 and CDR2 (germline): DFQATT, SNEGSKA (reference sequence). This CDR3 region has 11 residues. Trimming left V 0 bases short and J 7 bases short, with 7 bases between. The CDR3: CSARDRGEQYV. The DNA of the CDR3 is TGCAGTGCTAGAGATCGGGGAGAGCAGTACGTC.

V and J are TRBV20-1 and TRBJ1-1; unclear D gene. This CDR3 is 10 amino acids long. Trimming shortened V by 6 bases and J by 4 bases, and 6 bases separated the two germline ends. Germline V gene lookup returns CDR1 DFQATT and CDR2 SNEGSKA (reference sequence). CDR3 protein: CSAEVTEAFF. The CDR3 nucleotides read TGCAGTGCCGAGGTCACTGAAGCTTTCTTT.

The CDR3 DNA reads TGTGCCAGCAGCTTAGAAGGCCTCAGCACAGATACGCAGTATTTT. It specifies CASSLEGLSTDTQYF. This chain joins TRBV11-2 and TRBJ2-3; D unresolved. Germline V CDR1 and CDR2: SGHAT, FQNNGV. V gave up 0 bases and J gave up 0 bases, with 7 bases separating them. This CDR3 is built from 15 residues.

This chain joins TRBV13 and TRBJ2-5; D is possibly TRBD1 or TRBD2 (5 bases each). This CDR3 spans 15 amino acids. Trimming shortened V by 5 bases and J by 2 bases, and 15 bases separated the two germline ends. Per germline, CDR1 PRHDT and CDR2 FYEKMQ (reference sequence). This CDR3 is CASSPLRDGQETQYF. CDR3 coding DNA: TGTGCCAGCAGCCCCCTCCGGGACGGGCAAGAGACCCAGTACTTC.

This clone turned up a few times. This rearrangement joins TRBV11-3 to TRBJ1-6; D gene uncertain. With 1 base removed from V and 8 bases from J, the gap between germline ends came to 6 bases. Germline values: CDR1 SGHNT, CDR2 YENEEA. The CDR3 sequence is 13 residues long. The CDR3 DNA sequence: TGTGCCAGCAGCTTAGGGGCGGATTCACCCCTCCACTTT. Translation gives CASSLGADSPLHF.

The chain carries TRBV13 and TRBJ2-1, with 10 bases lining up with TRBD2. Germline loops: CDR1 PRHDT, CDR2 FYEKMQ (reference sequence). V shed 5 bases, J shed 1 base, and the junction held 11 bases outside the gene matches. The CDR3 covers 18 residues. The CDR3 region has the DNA TGTGCCAGCAGCCCCACTAGCGGGATTGGAGGTTCCTACAATGAGCAGTTCTTC. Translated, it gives CASSPTSGIGGSYNEQFF.

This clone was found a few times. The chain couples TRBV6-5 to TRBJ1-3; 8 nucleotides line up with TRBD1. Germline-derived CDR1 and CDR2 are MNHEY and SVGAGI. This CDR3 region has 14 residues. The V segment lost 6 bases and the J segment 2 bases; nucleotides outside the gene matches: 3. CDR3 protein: CASRPTGAGNTIYF. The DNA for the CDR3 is TGTGCCAGCAGACCGACAGGGGCTGGAAACACCATATATTTT.

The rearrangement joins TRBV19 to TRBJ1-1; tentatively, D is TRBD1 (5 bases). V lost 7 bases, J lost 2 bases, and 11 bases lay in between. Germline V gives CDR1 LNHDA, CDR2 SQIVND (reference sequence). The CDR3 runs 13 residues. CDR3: CASTGGGNTEAFF. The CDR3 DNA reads TGTGCCAGTACCGGGGGAGGAAACACTGAAGCTTTCTTT. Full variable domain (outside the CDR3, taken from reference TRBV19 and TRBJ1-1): DGGITQSPKYLFRKEGQNVTLSCEQNLNHDAMYWYRQDPGQGLRLIYYSQIVNDFQKGDIAEGYSVSREKKESFPLTVTSAQKNPTAFYLCASTGGGNTEAFFGQGTRLTVV.